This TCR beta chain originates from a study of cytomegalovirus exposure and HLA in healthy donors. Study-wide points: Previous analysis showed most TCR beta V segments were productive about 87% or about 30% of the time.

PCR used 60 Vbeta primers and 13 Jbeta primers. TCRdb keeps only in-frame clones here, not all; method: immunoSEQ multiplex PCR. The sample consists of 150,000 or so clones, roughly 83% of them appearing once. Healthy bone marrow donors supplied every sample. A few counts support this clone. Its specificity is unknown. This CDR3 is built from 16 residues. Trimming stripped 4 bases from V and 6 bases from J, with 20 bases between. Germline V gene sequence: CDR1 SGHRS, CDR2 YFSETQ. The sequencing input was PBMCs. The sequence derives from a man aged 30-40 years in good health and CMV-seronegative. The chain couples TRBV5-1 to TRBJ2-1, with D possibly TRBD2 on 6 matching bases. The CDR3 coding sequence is TGCGCCAGCAGCACCCCGGGTAGCGGCGTCGTCAATGAGCAGTTCTTC. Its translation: CASSTPGSGVVNEQFF.